This T cell receptor (beta chain) came from a study of blood T cell repertoires in COVID-19. The germline gives CDR1 SGHNT, CDR2 YYREEE (reference sequence). Trimming took 3 bases from V and 12 from J, leaving 22 bases between them. The CDR3 spans 14 residues. How the authors handled the data: By means of reference gene primer amplification, nucleated cell counts were estimated. Generated by immunoSEQ multiplex PCR, the TCRdb table keeps only in-frame clones and is missing some. From that table come the V and J calls and clone size; the DNA was used to work out D and trimming. The sample carries some 110,000 clones, 70% to 90% recorded once.

The chain carries TRBV5-4 and TRBJ2-7; D is possibly TRBD1 (6 bases). This receptor was identified in a human donor in a cohort sampled during active COVID-19. The specimen was peripheral blood. CDR3 DNA: TGTGCCAGCAGCTCTAGTGTTGACAGGAGAGTCCTGTACTTC. Translation: CASSSSVDRRVLYF. Filled out from reference TRBV5-4 and TRBJ2-7, the complete variable domain reads ETGVTQSPTHLIKTRGQQVTLRCSSQSGHNTVSWYQQALGQGPQFIFQYYREEENGRGNFPPRFSGLQFPNYSSELNVNALELDDSALYLCASSSSVDRRVLYFGPGTRLTVT.